A selection of T cell receptor beta chains follows, all from one sample in a study of T-cell memory formation after mild COVID-19. TCRdb recomputed calls from the 5' RACE reads with MiXCR, one row per CDR3 protein. The sample includes 450,000 to 650,000 distinct CDR3 sequences, under 20% of them seen just once. Sequenced material: PBMCs or a T cell subset sorted from them (not recorded which). These TCRs come from an adult woman who had mild COVID-19 (a few samples of this study predate the infection). Cell type and time point are not known. Each CDR3 is given without its conserved first and last residue.

j_gene: TRBJ1-2; v_gene: TRBV6-1; CDR3aa: ASRDETVNYGYT
j_gene: TRBJ2-5; v_gene: TRBV29-1; CDR3aa: SVGTSGGVETQY
j_gene: TRBJ2-1; v_gene: TRBV7-2; CDR3aa: ASVALAGYNEQF
j_gene: TRBJ2-1; v_gene: TRBV20-1; CDR3aa: SARALEVYNEQF
j_gene: TRBJ1-5; v_gene: TRBV7-8; CDR3aa: ASSLGGQGHQPQH
j_gene: TRBJ1-4; v_gene: TRBV3-1; CDR3aa: ASSHAGAFREKLF
j_gene: TRBJ2-1; v_gene: TRBV18; CDR3aa: ASSPTGGQEQF
j_gene: TRBJ2-2; v_gene: TRBV20-1; CDR3aa: SAIQGWTGELF
j_gene: TRBJ2-2; v_gene: TRBV7-9; CDR3aa: ASSPGTAVGNTGELF
j_gene: TRBJ1-1; v_gene: TRBV19; CDR3aa: ASNSVGRGMNTEAF
j_gene: TRBJ2-7; v_gene: TRBV5-1; CDR3aa: ASSVRDRDHEQY
j_gene: TRBJ1-1; v_gene: TRBV7-6; CDR3aa: ASSRGTGGYTEAF
j_gene: TRBJ2-6; v_gene: TRBV19; CDR3aa: ASTDRGKTGANVLT
j_gene: TRBJ2-1; v_gene: TRBV24-1; CDR3aa: ATSDPSVTSSGEQF
j_gene: TRBJ1-2; v_gene: TRBV20-1; CDR3aa: SAEGARNYGYT
j_gene: TRBJ2-7; v_gene: TRBV30; CDR3aa: AALTGDTVYEQY
j_gene: TRBJ1-3; v_gene: TRBV7-6; CDR3aa: ASSLYQQGTGNTIY
j_gene: TRBJ2-7; v_gene: TRBV4-1; CDR3aa: ASSQDGTGAYEQY
j_gene: TRBJ2-1; v_gene: TRBV27; CDR3aa: ASSIRERVVDEQF
j_gene: TRBJ2-7; v_gene: TRBV5-5; CDR3aa: ASSRTTGAEQY
j_gene: TRBJ2-3; v_gene: TRBV12-3/TRBV12-4; CDR3aa: ASGVARPDTQY
j_gene: TRBJ2-3; v_gene: TRBV11-2; CDR3aa: ASSLVRVGERDTQY
j_gene: TRBJ2-7; v_gene: TRBV11-1; CDR3aa: ASSTDRVYEQY
j_gene: TRBJ2-1; v_gene: TRBV7-9; CDR3aa: ASSPDGTGNNEQF
j_gene: TRBJ2-3; v_gene: TRBV19; CDR3aa: ASSPAASGRAGVDTQY
j_gene: TRBJ2-5; v_gene: TRBV3-1; CDR3aa: ASSPMSGLAETQY
j_gene: TRBJ2-3; v_gene: TRBV9; CDR3aa: ASSGSVASTDTQY
j_gene: TRBJ2-2; v_gene: TRBV11-2; CDR3aa: ASSNNVALGGELF
j_gene: TRBJ1-1; v_gene: TRBV20-1; CDR3aa: SAREQVYTEAF
j_gene: TRBJ2-3; v_gene: TRBV7-9; CDR3aa: ASSLGPSTDTKY
j_gene: TRBJ2-2; v_gene: TRBV5-1; CDR3aa: ASSWTGGTNTGELF
j_gene: TRBJ1-1; v_gene: TRBV7-8; CDR3aa: ASSSRGTQGHSEAF
j_gene: TRBJ2-7; v_gene: TRBV20-1; CDR3aa: SVSRQGREQY
j_gene: TRBJ2-7; v_gene: TRBV5-6; CDR3aa: ASSLFLVAGGTYEQY
j_gene: TRBJ2-2; v_gene: TRBV3-1; CDR3aa: ASSRDASGRAGELF
j_gene: TRBJ2-3; v_gene: TRBV10-3; CDR3aa: AIRSGLVPSTDTQY
j_gene: TRBJ1-1; v_gene: TRBV29-1; CDR3aa: SVALLATANTEAF
j_gene: TRBJ1-2; v_gene: TRBV15; CDR3aa: ATSKRQANYGYT
j_gene: TRBJ2-7; v_gene: TRBV6-5; CDR3aa: ASRPTGTGLEQY
j_gene: TRBJ2-1; v_gene: TRBV7-9; CDR3aa: ASSYPGTLVNEQF
j_gene: TRBJ2-3; v_gene: TRBV18; CDR3aa: ASSPPSTADTQY
j_gene: TRBJ2-7; v_gene: TRBV7-9; CDR3aa: ASSSPEWDSYEQY
j_gene: TRBJ1-2; v_gene: TRBV20-1; CDR3aa: SARDYTGEYGYT
j_gene: TRBJ1-6; v_gene: TRBV20-1; CDR3aa: SARQGRYNSPLH
j_gene: TRBJ1-3; v_gene: TRBV12-3/TRBV12-4; CDR3aa: ASSLYRGSSGNTIY
j_gene: TRBJ1-2; v_gene: TRBV7-9; CDR3aa: ASSLEGAILYGYT
j_gene: TRBJ1-1; v_gene: TRBV27; CDR3aa: ASSILPNTANTEAF
j_gene: TRBJ1-2; v_gene: TRBV7-8; CDR3aa: ASSTTGQGPYGYT
j_gene: TRBJ2-7; v_gene: TRBV10-3; CDR3aa: AIRDAGTGYEQY
j_gene: TRBJ2-1; v_gene: TRBV5-1; CDR3aa: ASSPLGIDEQF
j_gene: TRBJ2-1; v_gene: TRBV2; CDR3aa: ASSQSSGGAEQF
j_gene: TRBJ2-7; v_gene: TRBV14; CDR3aa: ASSPNIDEQY
j_gene: TRBJ1-2; v_gene: TRBV11-3; CDR3aa: ASSLGTSKGYGYT
j_gene: TRBJ2-7; v_gene: TRBV18; CDR3aa: ASSPSPGTGATSYEQY
j_gene: TRBJ2-3; v_gene: TRBV12-3/TRBV12-4; CDR3aa: ASTDQQGSTDTQY
j_gene: TRBJ2-3; v_gene: TRBV7-6; CDR3aa: ASSLAAGAVGTDTQY
j_gene: TRBJ2-5; v_gene: TRBV3-1; CDR3aa: ASSHRSGVVETQY